One sample yielded the 23 T cell receptor beta chains listed below, sequenced in a study of blood T cell repertoires in COVID-19. The assay was immunoSEQ multiplex PCR, and TCRdb's table has in-frame clones only and misses some. The table shows hundreds of thousands of clones, with around nine tenths occurring only once. Material for sequencing was peripheral blood. These receptor sequences come from a man aged 35 to 55 with acute or convalescent COVID-19.

The gene calls are TRBV5-1 and TRBJ2-5; TRBD2 matches at 9 bases. Germline CDR1 and CDR2: SGHRS and YFSETQ. This CDR3 is 16 amino acids long. V lost 6 bases and J lost 5; bases outside the gene matches: 14. CDR3 protein: CASTLSGGGTHETQYF. CDR3 bases: TGCGCCAGCACTCTTAGCGGGGGAGGAACCCACGAGACCCAGTACTTC.

The rearrangement uses TRBV4-2 and TRBJ2-5; TRBD2 aligns across 13 bases. The trim removed 0 bases at V and 2 bases at J, leaving 3 bases unmatched. This CDR3 is built from 17 residues. Germline assignment: CDR1 LGHNA and CDR2 YNFKEQ. The CDR3 sequence is CASSQDGTSGEQETQYF. CDR3 in DNA: TGTGCCAGCAGCCAAGATGGGACTAGCGGGGAACAAGAGACCCAGTACTTC.

As DNA, the CDR3 is TGTGCCAGCAGCTTAGTTACAAGGGGTTTGAACACTGAAGCTTTCTTT. Translating it yields CASSLVTRGLNTEAFF. The chain is built from TRBV11-2 and TRBJ1-1; TRBD1 might be the D (5 bases). Germline CDR1 reads SGHAT; CDR2 reads FQNNGV. This CDR3 contains 16 residues. The ends were cut back, 1 base at V and 0 bases at J, with 12 bases in the middle.

This chain joins TRBV27 and TRBJ2-5; possible D gene TRBD1, 5 bases. CDR1 is MNHEY and CDR2 is SMNVEV in the germline V gene (reference sequence). Trimming removed 3 bases from V and 1 base from J, with 12 bases in between. The CDR3 sequence is 15 residues long. The chain's CDR3 is CASSFNTGAQETQYF. The CDR3 DNA reads TGTGCCAGCAGTTTTAATACAGGAGCCCAAGAGACCCAGTACTTC.

CDR3 DNA sequence: TGCGCCAGCAGCGAAGTGGGACACGGAGGGGAGCTGTTTTTT. Amino acid sequence: CASSEVGHGGELFF. The chain carries TRBV4-3 and TRBJ2-2; possible D gene TRBD1, 6 bases. The germline gives CDR1 LGHNA, CDR2 YSLEER. V was shortened by 5 bases and J by 8 bases, with 15 bases between the two germline ends. This CDR3 contains 14 residues.

This sequence joins TRBV6-5 and TRBJ2-7; D is unresolved. Germline loops: CDR1 MNHEY, CDR2 SVGAGI. The V end lost 0 bases, the J end lost 2 bases, and 14 bases lay between the germline ends. The CDR3 covers 16 residues. The CDR3 here is CASSYSRRMIAYEQYF. CDR3 in DNA: TGTGCCAGCAGTTACTCGCGCAGGATGATTGCCTACGAGCAGTACTTC.

The chain joins TRBV28 to TRBJ1-1; 7 bases match TRBD1. CDR3 size: 14 residues. The V and J ends lost 3 bases and 4 bases, in that order; junction bases with no gene match: 5. CDR1 and CDR2 (germline): MDHEN, SYDVKM. The CDR3 DNA reads TGTGCCAGCAGTTTGGGACAGACCCGCACTGAAGCTTTCTTT. Its translation is CASSLGQTRTEAFF.

The chain combines TRBV7-9 with TRBJ2-5, with D possibly being TRBD1 (5 bases). Trimming shortened V by 3 bases and J by 5 bases, and 16 bases separated the two germline ends. Per the germline V gene, CDR1 is SEHNR and CDR2 is FQNEAQ (reference sequence). There are 15 residues in the CDR3. In nucleotides, the CDR3 is TGTGCCAGCAGCTTGGAAGGGGATGGCCGGGAGACCCAGTACTTC. Amino acid sequence: CASSLEGDGRETQYF.

The rearrangement links TRBV5-4 to TRBJ2-3; the match to TRBD2 covers 10 bases. V lost 0 bases to trimming and J lost 2 bases; unmatched junction nucleotides: 6. The V gene's germline CDR1 is SGHNT and CDR2 YYREEE (reference sequence). The CDR3 is 17 residues long. This chain's CDR3 is CASSLGGSGRATDTQYF. The CDR3 DNA follows: TGTGCCAGCAGCTTGGGGGGGAGCGGGAGGGCCACAGATACGCAGTATTTT.

Written as DNA, the CDR3 is TGCGCCAGCAGCTTGGATGGGGCTAGCGGTCCCTACGAGCAGTACTTC. It encodes CASSLDGASGPYEQYF. This chain links TRBV5-1 with TRBJ2-7; 7 nucleotides line up with TRBD2. The germline V gene encodes CDR1 SGHRS and CDR2 YFSETQ. The CDR3 has 16 amino acids. The J segment lost 2 bases and the V segment lost 0 bases, leaving 8 bases of the junction unmatched. The whole variable domain, remainder taken from reference TRBV5-1 and TRBJ2-7, is KAGVTQTPRYLIKTRGQQVTLSCSPISGHRSVSWYQQTPGQGLQFLFEYFSETQRNKGNFPGRFSGRQFSNSRSEMNVSTLELGDSALYLCASSLDGASGPYEQYFGPGTRLTVT.

This rearrangement joins TRBV4-3 to TRBJ2-6; D might be TRBD1 (6 bases). Per germline, CDR1 LGHNA and CDR2 YSLEER. This CDR3 has 15 residues. The V and J ends lost 3 bases and 2 bases respectively, with 8 bases between them. The CDR3 sequence: CASSHTGTGANVLTF. DNA of the CDR3: TGCGCCAGCAGCCATACAGGGACTGGGGCCAACGTCCTGACTTTC.

The rearrangement joins TRBV4-1 to TRBJ1-5, with 9 nucleotides matching TRBD1. Trimming removed 1 base from V and 2 bases from J; junction bases left unmatched: 6. The CDR3 covers 17 residues. CDR1 and CDR2 (germline): MGHRA, YSYEKL. The CDR3 loop reads CASSQAGTGLGNQPQHF. DNA for the CDR3: TGCGCCAGCAGCCAAGCGGGGACAGGGCTCGGCAATCAGCCCCAGCATTTT.

This rearrangement joins TRBV5-5 to TRBJ1-5, with 9 nucleotides matching TRBD1. The CDR3 has 16 amino acids. Trimming took 4 bases from V and 3 from J; bases not matched to a gene: 8. The germline CDR1 and CDR2 sequences are SGHKS and YYEKEE (reference sequence). The CDR3 region is CASSPGRTGDNQPQHF. The CDR3 DNA reads as TGTGCCAGCAGCCCGGGAAGGACAGGGGACAATCAGCCCCAGCATTTT.

V and J are TRBV7-9 and TRBJ2-4; D is undetermined. Germline V gives CDR1 SEHNR, CDR2 FQNEAQ (reference sequence). Trimming took 1 base from V and 0 from J, leaving 7 bases between them. CDR3 length: 15 amino acids. The CDR3 region has the DNA TGTGCCAGCAGCTTAGAAGAGCTAGCCAAAAACATTCAGTACTTC. Translation: CASSLEELAKNIQYF. The whole variable domain, remainder taken from reference TRBV7-9 and TRBJ2-4, is DTGVSQNPRHKITKRGQNVTFRCDPISEHNRLYWYRQTLGQGPEFLTYFQNEAQLEKSRLLSDRFSAERPKGSFSTLEIQRTEQGDSAMYLCASSLEELAKNIQYFGAGTRLSVL.

The chain employs TRBV2 and TRBJ1-1; D is possibly TRBD1 (6 bases). The CDR3 totals 14 residues. Trimming pared 6 bases from V and 0 bases from J, leaving 11 bases between. From germline, CDR1 is SNHLY and CDR2 FYNNEI. CDR3: CASRGAGMNTEAFF. The CDR3 bases are TGTGCCAGCAGGGGGGCAGGTATGAACACTGAAGCTTTCTTT.

The table lists this clone with a count of one. V and J are TRBV16 and TRBJ1-2; 7 nucleotides align to TRBD1. V dropped 4 bases and J dropped 7; count of bases not matched to a gene: 6. The CDR3 has 13 residues. CDR1 and CDR2 from the germline V gene are KGHSY and FQNENV. CDR3 nucleotides: TGTGCCAGCAGCCCGACAGGGCCTCTTGGCTACACCTTC. As protein: CASSPTGPLGYTF.

The genes are TRBV19 and TRBJ2-5, with D perhaps TRBD1 (6 bases). Germline lookup yields CDR1 LNHDA and CDR2 SQIVND (reference sequence). Trimming pared 4 bases from V and 5 bases from J, leaving 14 bases between. This CDR3 comprises 14 residues. Written as DNA, the CDR3 is TGTGCCAGTAGTAACAGGGCGGAGGCGGAGACCCAGTACTTC. This codes for CASSNRAEAETQYF.

The V call is TRBV10-2, the J call TRBJ1-1; 7 bases match TRBD1. V dropped 6 bases and J dropped 2; count of bases not matched to a gene: 3. The CDR3 totals 13 residues. Per the germline V gene, CDR1 is WSHSY and CDR2 is SAAADI. CDR3 DNA sequence: TGCGCCAGCAGGGGGACAGTAAACACTGAAGCTTTCTTT. Its translation is CASRGTVNTEAFF.

This clone was recorded a few times. J is TRBJ1-6 and V is TRBV3-1 (or the pseudogene TRBV3-2); D is ambiguous. With 4 bases removed from V and 6 bases from J, the gap between germline ends came to 13 bases. Germline V gene data show CDR1 as LGHDT and CDR2 as YNNKEL (reference sequence). The CDR3 extends over 15 amino acids. The chain's CDR3 is CASSLEPGGNSPLHF. CDR3 coding DNA: TGTGCCAGCAGCCTTGAGCCGGGTGGTAATTCACCCCTCCACTTT.

J is TRBJ2-2 and V is TRBV24-1, with 8 positions matching TRBD1. The V gene end was trimmed by 9 bases and the J gene end by 3 bases; junction bases not matched to a gene: 8. The length of the CDR3 is 15 residues. Germline V CDR1 and CDR2: KGHDR, SFDVKD. The DNA for the CDR3 is TGTGCCACCGGGTCCGGACAGGGTGACACCGGGGAGCTGTTTTTT. The encoded protein is CATGSGQGDTGELFF.

The DNA of the CDR3 is TGTGCCAGCACCCCGGCCGGGTTGGGCTACACCTTC. Protein sequence: CASTPAGLGYTF. The J gene is TRBJ1-2, the V gene TRBV6-5; D ambiguous. The germline gives CDR1 MNHEY, CDR2 SVGAGI. Trimming removed 7 bases at V and 8 bases at J, with 14 bases between. The CDR3 runs to 12 residues.

The rearrangement uses TRBV19 and TRBJ2-2; 7 bases match TRBD1. The CDR3 length is 14 residues. Germline V CDR1 and CDR2: LNHDA, SQIVND (reference sequence). V shed 6 bases, J shed 5 bases, and the junction held 6 bases outside the gene matches. The CDR3 DNA reads TGTGCCAGTAGGAGGTCGGGACAGACCGGGGAGCTGTTTTTT. Protein: CASRRSGQTGELFF.

This clone was detected only once. The chain joins TRBV9 to TRBJ1-2, with TRBD1 matching 11 bases. J lost 4 bases, V lost 3 bases, and 8 bases had no gene match. Germline CDR1 is SGDLS and CDR2 is YYNGEE. The CDR3 is 16 amino acids. CDR3 sequence: CASSAGTGGSSYGYTF. In nucleotides, the CDR3 is TGTGCCAGCAGCGCAGGGACAGGGGGAAGCAGCTATGGCTACACCTTC.